A selection of T cell receptor beta chains follows, all from one sample in a study of T-cell memory formation after mild COVID-19. From the 5' RACE reads, TCRdb called clonotypes with MiXCR, one entry per CDR3 protein. The table includes 350,000 to 500,000 distinct CDR3 sequences, about a sixth detected once. Input material: PBMCs or a T cell subset sorted from them (not recorded which). Every receptor here comes from a man between 18 and 35 years old who had mild COVID-19 (a few samples of this study predate the infection). Cell type and time point are not known. Each CDR3 is given without its conserved first and last residue. The D gene is left open where the match is weak.

.	11	TRBJ2-1	TRBV10-1	ASSELVYNEQF
TRBD1	13	TRBJ2-7	TRBV7-8	ASSLPTGVTYEQY
TRBD1	12	TRBJ2-5	TRBV5-1	ASSTGQDEETQY
TRBD1	12	TRBJ1-5	TRBV7-9	ASSITGGHQPQH
.	11	TRBJ1-2	TRBV4-3	ASSQDQAGGYT
.	15	TRBJ1-6	TRBV5-1	ASSLDGRSSYNSPLH
.	13	TRBJ1-2	TRBV20-1	SARPTGLNYYGYT
TRBD2	15	TRBJ2-5	TRBV6-6	ASSYERLAGGRETQY
TRBD1	20	TRBJ2-2	TRBV7-9	ASSLLRLQGATKITNTGELF
.	12	TRBJ1-4	TRBV6-5	ASSLTAANEKLF
.	11	TRBJ2-3	TRBV4-1	ASSQQGADTQY
.	12	TRBJ1-1	TRBV12-3/TRBV12-4	ASSFYEDNTEAF
.	13	TRBJ2-7	TRBV4-3	ASSQEILTGYEQY
.	11	TRBJ1-1	TRBV27	ASRDDVNTEAF
.	14	TRBJ2-7	TRBV4-3	ASSQDPSREGYEQY
.	11	TRBJ2-2	TRBV5-1	ASSLERSGELF
TRBD1	15	TRBJ1-5	TRBV10-3	AITRPMNRGPDQPQH
.	12	TRBJ1-2	TRBV5-1	ASSVSAVRYGYT
.	13	TRBJ1-2	TRBV27	ASSLSIRGGYGYT
.	15	TRBJ1-4	TRBV7-9	ASSSLGTRGFNEKLF
.	14	TRBJ1-1	TRBV6-2/TRBV6-3	ASSYETVLLNTEAF
.	13	TRBJ2-3	TRBV24-1	ATSDLGAGRDTQY
TRBD2	16	TRBJ2-2	TRBV2	ASPTLGEGTRWTGELF
.	13	TRBJ2-2	TRBV5-4	ASSPWTGRVGELF